This T cell receptor (beta chain) originates from a study of cytomegalovirus exposure and HLA in healthy donors. Study as a whole: Of all 400 or so donors who were genotyped, around 79% belonged to the Caucasian-associated ancestry cluster. Study results and caveats: Later, an analysis showed that TCR beta chains associated with HLA were more clonally expanded than others that were equally common. With later analysis, a missense DCLRE1C variant became linked to TCR beta V- and J-gene trimming. According to the study, 150 to 200 TCR beta chains were cytomegalovirus-associated.

With regard to this clone: The antigen remains unidentified.

Vbeta (60) and Jbeta (13) primers were used in the PCR. Assay used: immunoSEQ multiplex PCR; TCRdb lists only in-frame clones, some missing. This table lists approximately 58,000 clones. The germline gives CDR1 MGHRA, CDR2 YSYEKL. The ends were cut back, 0 bases at V and 1 base at J, with 9 bases in the middle. The CDR3 sequence is 15 residues long. This receptor was identified in a man between 18 and 29 years old in good health and CMV-seropositive. The sample taken for sequencing was PBMCs. The chain combines TRBV4-1 with TRBJ1-1, with no clear D. The CDR3 sequence: CASSQEAFTNTEAFF. In DNA form, the CDR3 reads TGCGCCAGCAGCCAAGAAGCCTTCACGAACACTGAAGCTTTCTTT.